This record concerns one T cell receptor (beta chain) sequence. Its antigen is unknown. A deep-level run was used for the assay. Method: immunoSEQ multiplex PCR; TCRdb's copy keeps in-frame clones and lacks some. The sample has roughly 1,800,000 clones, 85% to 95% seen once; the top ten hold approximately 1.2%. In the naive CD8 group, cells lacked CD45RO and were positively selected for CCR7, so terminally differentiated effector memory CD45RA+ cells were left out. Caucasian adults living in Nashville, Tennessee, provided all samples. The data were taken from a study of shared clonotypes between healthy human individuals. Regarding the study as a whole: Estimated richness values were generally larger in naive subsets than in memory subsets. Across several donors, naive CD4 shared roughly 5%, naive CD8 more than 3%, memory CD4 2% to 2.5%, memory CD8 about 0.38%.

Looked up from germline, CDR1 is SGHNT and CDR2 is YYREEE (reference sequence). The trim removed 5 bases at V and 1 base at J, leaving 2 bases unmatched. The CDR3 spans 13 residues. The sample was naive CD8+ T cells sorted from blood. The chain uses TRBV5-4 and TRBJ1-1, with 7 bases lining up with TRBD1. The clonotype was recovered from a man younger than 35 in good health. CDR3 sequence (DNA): TGTGCCAGCAGGTCAGGGGGGAACACTGAAGCTTTCTTT. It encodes CASRSGGNTEAFF.